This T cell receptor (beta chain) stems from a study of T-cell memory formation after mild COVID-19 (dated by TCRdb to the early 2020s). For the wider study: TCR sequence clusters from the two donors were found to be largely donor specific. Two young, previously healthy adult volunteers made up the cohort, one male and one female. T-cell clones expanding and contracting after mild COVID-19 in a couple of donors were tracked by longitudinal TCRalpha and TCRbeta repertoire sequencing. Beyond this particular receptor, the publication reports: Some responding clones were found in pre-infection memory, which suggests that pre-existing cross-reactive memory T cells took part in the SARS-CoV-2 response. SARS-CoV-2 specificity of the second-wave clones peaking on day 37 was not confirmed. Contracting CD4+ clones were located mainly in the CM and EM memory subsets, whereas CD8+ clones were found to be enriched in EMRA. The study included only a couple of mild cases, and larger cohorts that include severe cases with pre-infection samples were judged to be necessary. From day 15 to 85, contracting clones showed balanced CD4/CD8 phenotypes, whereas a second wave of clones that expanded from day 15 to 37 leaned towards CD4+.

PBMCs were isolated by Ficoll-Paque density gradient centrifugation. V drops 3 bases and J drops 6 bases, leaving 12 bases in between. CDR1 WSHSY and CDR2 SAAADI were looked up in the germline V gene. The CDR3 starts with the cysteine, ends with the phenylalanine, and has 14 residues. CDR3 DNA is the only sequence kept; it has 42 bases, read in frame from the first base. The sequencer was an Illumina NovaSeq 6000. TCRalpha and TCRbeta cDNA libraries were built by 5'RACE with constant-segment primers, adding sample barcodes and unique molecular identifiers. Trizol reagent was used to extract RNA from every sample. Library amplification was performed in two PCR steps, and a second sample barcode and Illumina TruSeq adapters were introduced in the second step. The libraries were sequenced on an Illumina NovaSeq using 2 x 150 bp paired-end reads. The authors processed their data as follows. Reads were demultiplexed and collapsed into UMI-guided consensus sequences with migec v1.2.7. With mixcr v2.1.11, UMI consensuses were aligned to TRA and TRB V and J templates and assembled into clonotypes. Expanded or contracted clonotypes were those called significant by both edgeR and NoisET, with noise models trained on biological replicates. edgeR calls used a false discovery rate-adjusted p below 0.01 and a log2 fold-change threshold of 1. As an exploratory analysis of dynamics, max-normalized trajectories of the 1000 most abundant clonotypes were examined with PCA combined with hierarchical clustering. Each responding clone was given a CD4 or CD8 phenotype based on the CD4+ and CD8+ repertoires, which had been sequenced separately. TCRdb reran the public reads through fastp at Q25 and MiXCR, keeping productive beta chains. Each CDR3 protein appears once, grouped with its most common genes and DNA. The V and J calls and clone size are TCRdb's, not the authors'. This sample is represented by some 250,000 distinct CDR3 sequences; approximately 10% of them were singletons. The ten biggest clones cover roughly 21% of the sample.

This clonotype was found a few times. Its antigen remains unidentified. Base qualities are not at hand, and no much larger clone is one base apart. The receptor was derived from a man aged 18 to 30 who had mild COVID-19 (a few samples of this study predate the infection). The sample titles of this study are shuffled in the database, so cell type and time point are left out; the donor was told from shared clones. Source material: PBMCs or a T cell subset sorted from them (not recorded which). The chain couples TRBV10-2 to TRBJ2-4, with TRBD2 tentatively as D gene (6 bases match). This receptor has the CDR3 CASSDGDSLNIQYF. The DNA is TGCGCCAGCAGTGATGGGGACTCCTTAAACATTCAGTACTTC.